These 2 T cell receptor beta chains originate from one sample sequenced in a study of T cells in Graves' hyperthyroidism and ophthalmopathy. Regions amplified from RNA transcripts were the TCR beta CDR3 regions. When the TCR CDR3 underwent first-round RT-PCR, the HTBI primer set was used. MiXCR was run by TCRdb on the multiplex PCR reads, yielding one entry per CDR3 protein. The sample gives about 380,000 distinct CDR3 sequences, approximately 14% of which show up once; approximately 11% is in the top ten. Sequencing input: blood. These receptors all come from a woman aged 55-70 years with Graves' hyperthyroidism.

The genes are TRBV3-1 and TRBJ2-1; D is uncertain. The CDR3 runs 12 residues. V lost 4 bases, J lost 10 bases, and 11 bases lay in between. Germline V gives CDR1 LGHDT, CDR2 YNNKEL (reference sequence). CDR3: CASSPHAAEQFF. The CDR3 DNA is TGTGCCAGCAGCCCCCACGCAGCCGAGCAGTTCTTC.

In DNA form, the CDR3 reads TGCAGTGCTGCCCGGGACAGGGGGGCAGATACGCAGTATTTT. Translation gives CSAARDRGADTQYF. V is TRBV20-1 and J is TRBJ2-3; 11 nucleotides align to TRBD1. Per the germline V gene, CDR1 is DFQATT and CDR2 is SNEGSKA (reference sequence). The CDR3 extends over 14 amino acids. With 5 bases clipped from V and 4 bases from J, the junction kept 5 bases outside the gene matches.